The clone carrying this TCR beta chain has ten or more counts. Its matching antigen is unknown. The source of the sample is a study of T cells in Graves' hyperthyroidism and ophthalmopathy. Findings and limits, study-wide: Peripheral blood also featured most of the thyroid clonotypes expanded above 0.001.

Template material for amplifying TCR beta CDR3 regions consisted of RNA transcripts. TCR CDR3 underwent first-round RT-PCR with the HTBI primer set. One entry per CDR3 protein, called by TCRdb with MiXCR from the multiplex PCR reads. The data show nearly 600,000 distinct CDR3 sequences, with about 15% seen just once and more than 4.5% held by the top ten. Thyroid ultrasound and orbital computed tomography, with clinical symptoms and serum thyroxine and TRAb, informed diagnoses. Sequencing was performed on blood. This sequence was found in a woman aged 25 to 39 with Graves' hyperthyroidism that later progressed to Graves' ophthalmopathy.

The CDR3 region is CASSHLPLGMNTEAFF. In nucleotides, the CDR3 is TGTGCCAGCAGCCACCTACCCCTGGGAATGAACACTGAAGCTTTCTTT. The genes are TRBV14 and TRBJ1-1; the D is unclear. Germline assignment: CDR1 SGHDN and CDR2 FVKESK. The CDR3 runs to 16 residues. Between the trimmed V and J ends, which lost 3 bases and 0 bases, there was a span of 14 bases.